Each of the 29 T cell receptor beta chains below was sequenced from the same sample in a study of cytomegalovirus exposure and HLA in healthy donors (dated by TCRdb to the late 2010s). To prepare the library, the immunoSEQ multiplex PCR assay was applied. For the multiplex PCR, a mixture combining 60 forward primers for TCR Vbeta segments and 13 reverse primers for TCR Jbeta segments was used. TCRdb holds this immuneACCESS table with in-frame rearrangements only. Some clones are missing; in checked studies, unresolved V genes explain under half, and the rest has no known cause. The sample records 150,000 to 200,000 clones, 75% to 85% of which are singletons. The leading ten clones occupy about 4.3% of the sample. The sample taken for sequencing was PBMCs. These receptors were obtained from a man in his thirties or forties in good health and CMV-seronegative.

Comment on this clone: Without the conserved terminal phenylalanine or tryptophan, this CDR3 likely stems from a read error. The DNA is omitted, as the CDR3 cannot be located on it reliably, and the CDR3 follows TCRdb's listing. The chain links TRBV28 to TRBJ2-7; the D call of TRBD1 is as the table states it, not checked on the DNA. The CDR3 is 9 amino acids long, termini counted. Germline CDR1 reads MDHEN; CDR2 reads SYDVKM. CDR3 in amino acids: CASSSYGHI.

This clone showed up just once. V and J are TRBV7-9 and TRBJ1-1; D perhaps matches TRBD1 (5 bases). Germline CDR1 reads SEHNR; CDR2 reads FQNEAQ (reference sequence). The CDR3 consists of 15 residues. V was pared by 1 base and J by 0 bases, with 9 bases between. This chain's CDR3 is CASSLEAGMNTEAFF. DNA of the CDR3: TGTGCCAGCAGCTTAGAGGCAGGGATGAACACTGAAGCTTTCTTT.

The chain employs TRBV11-2 and TRBJ2-1; D is uncertain. The CDR3 runs to 15 residues. Per germline, CDR1 SGHAT and CDR2 FQNNGV. The germline V and J ends were trimmed by 7 bases and 8 bases, with 21 bases remaining between them. DNA for the CDR3: TGTGCCAGCACCCTGGGTCTAGAAGATTGGGATGAGCAGTTCTTC. Protein product: CASTLGLEDWDEQFF.

This clone appeared once. This chain joins TRBV15 and TRBJ2-6; D might be TRBD1 (5 bases). Germline CDR1 and CDR2: LNHNV and YYDKDF (reference sequence). The V end lost 3 bases, the J end lost 0 bases, and 9 bases lay between the germline ends. This CDR3 region has 16 residues. The CDR3, as DNA: TGTGCCACCAGCAGTAGGGGCAGCTCTGGGGCCAACGTCCTGACTTTC. Translated: CATSSRGSSGANVLTF.

CDR3 DNA sequence: TGTGCCACCAGCAGAGATCCACAGGGGGGCACTGAAGCTTTCTTT. Encoded protein: CATSRDPQGGTEAFF. This chain connects TRBV15 to TRBJ1-1; 8 bases are shared with TRBD1. This CDR3 spans 15 amino acids. Germline CDR1 and CDR2: LNHNV and YYDKDF (reference sequence). V was clipped by 0 bases and J by 4 bases; unmatched bases: 4.

The chain joins TRBV11-2 to TRBJ2-1, with 7 bases matching TRBD1. This CDR3 spans 16 amino acids. Looked up from germline, CDR1 is SGHAT and CDR2 is FQNNGV. V shed 7 bases, J shed 6 bases, and the junction held 15 bases outside the gene matches. The CDR3: CASNTIRQGPGNEQFF. The CDR3 DNA sequence: TGTGCCAGCAACACCATCCGACAGGGTCCTGGCAATGAGCAGTTCTTC.

The rearrangement uses TRBV9 and TRBJ2-7; D is ambiguous. V shed 4 bases and J shed 2 bases, with 10 bases lying between them. Looked up from germline, CDR1 is SGDLS and CDR2 is YYNGEE. This CDR3 region has 13 residues. In DNA, the CDR3 is TGTGCCAGCAGCCCTCCTCAGGCCTACGAGCAGTACTTC. This encodes CASSPPQAYEQYF.

This chain joins TRBV2 and TRBJ2-1; D is perhaps TRBD2 (5 bases). The CDR3 extends over 14 amino acids. V was shortened by 8 bases and J by 4 bases, with 15 bases between the two germline ends. Looked up from germline, CDR1 is SNHLY and CDR2 is FYNNEI. The CDR3 region is CASSWEIGYNEQFF. The CDR3 DNA reads as TGTGCCAGCTCATGGGAGATTGGGTACAATGAGCAGTTCTTC.

The chain carries TRBV28 and TRBJ1-1; D not resolved. The CDR3 is made up of 13 amino acids. V lost 4 bases, J lost 5 bases, and 11 bases lay in between. Germline CDR1 and CDR2: MDHEN and SYDVKM. This CDR3 is CASSSPRETEAFF. Here the CDR3 DNA reads TGTGCCAGCAGTTCCCCCCGGGAGACTGAAGCTTTCTTT.

The sample holds one count of this clone. V and J are TRBV9 and TRBJ2-3; D may be TRBD2 (6 bases). Germline V lookup: CDR1 SGDLS, CDR2 YYNGEE. This CDR3 is built from 14 residues. Trimming took off 3 bases at V and 2 bases at J, with 10 bases between the two ends. The CDR3 spells CASSGRATTDTQYF. CDR3 in DNA: TGTGCCAGCAGCGGGAGGGCAACCACAGATACGCAGTATTTT.

The gene calls are TRBV27 and TRBJ2-1; the match to TRBD2 covers 7 bases. This CDR3 spans 14 amino acids. Germline lookup yields CDR1 MNHEY and CDR2 SMNVEV (reference sequence). V trimming: 7 bases; J trimming: 4 bases; junction bases outside the gene matches: 7. CDR3 region: CASNSGGIYNEQFF. CDR3 DNA sequence: TGTGCCAGCAACTCGGGGGGAATTTACAATGAGCAGTTCTTC.

The V and J genes are TRBV11-1 and TRBJ1-1; D gene uncertain. Germline V gene sequence: CDR1 SGHAT, CDR2 FQDESV (reference sequence). Trimming stripped 4 bases from V and 0 bases from J, with 12 bases between. The CDR3 has 15 residues. The CDR3 nucleotides read TGTGCCAGCAGCTCCAGGTCGATAATGAACACTGAAGCTTTCTTT. It encodes CASSSRSIMNTEAFF.

The V gene is TRBV7-9, the J gene TRBJ1-1, with D possibly being TRBD1 (5 bases). Germline V CDR1 and CDR2: SEHNR, FQNEAQ (reference sequence). The V end lost 4 bases, the J end lost 1 base, and 7 bases lay between the germline ends. The CDR3 runs 13 residues. The CDR3 bases are TGTGCCAGCAGCTACGGGGGGAACACTGAAGCTTTCTTT. This encodes CASSYGGNTEAFF.

This clone was seen once. The V and J genes are TRBV5-6 and TRBJ2-3, with 9 bases lining up with TRBD2. The J segment lost 1 base and the V segment lost 4 bases, leaving 13 bases of the junction unmatched. CDR3 length equals 18 residues. Germline V gives CDR1 SGHDT, CDR2 YYEEEE. The CDR3 DNA follows: TGTGCCAGCAGCCCATATGGGTTACTAGCGGGTCGCACAGATACGCAGTATTTT. It yields the protein CASSPYGLLAGRTDTQYF.

The chain employs TRBV7-6 and TRBJ2-1; 9 bases line up with TRBD1. The trim removed 2 bases at V and 1 base at J, leaving 9 bases unmatched. The CDR3 totals 18 residues. Germline V gives CDR1 SGHVS, CDR2 FNYEAQ. The CDR3 protein is CASSLSPTGTGSYNEQFF. The CDR3 DNA follows: TGTGCCAGCAGCTTAAGCCCAACCGGGACAGGGTCCTACAATGAGCAGTTCTTC.

V gene TRBV27 combines with J gene TRBJ2-7; 7 positions match TRBD2. The CDR3 runs 15 residues. Germline trimming cut 1 base from V and 4 bases from J; bases unmatched to any gene: 7. Germline CDR1 and CDR2: MNHEY and SMNVEV (reference sequence). In DNA form, the CDR3 reads TGTGCCAGCAGTTTATGGGGTTCAGCGGGGTACGAGCAGTACTTC. It specifies CASSLWGSAGYEQYF.

The genes are TRBV5-6 and TRBJ2-1; 7 nucleotides agree with TRBD1. The germline gives CDR1 SGHDT, CDR2 YYEEEE. The CDR3 has 13 residues. The V and J ends lost 0 bases and 7 bases, in that order; junction bases with no gene match: 1. The CDR3 spells CASSLEGANEQFF. The CDR3 DNA reads TGTGCCAGCAGCTTGGAGGGGGCGAATGAGCAGTTCTTC.

V is TRBV10-3 and J is TRBJ1-1; 8 bases match TRBD1. The V and J ends lost 5 bases and 2 bases, in that order; junction bases with no gene match: 4. The CDR3 has 14 amino acids. Germline CDR1 reads ENHRY; CDR2 reads SYGVKD. The CDR3 loop reads CAISRQGPNTEAFF. The CDR3 region has the DNA TGTGCCATCAGTCGACAGGGGCCCAACACTGAAGCTTTCTTT.

The V and J genes are TRBV4-3 and TRBJ1-3; maybe TRBD1 (5 bases). Germline lookup yields CDR1 LGHNA and CDR2 YSLEER. The CDR3 runs 17 residues. Trimming took off 4 bases at V and 0 bases at J, with 16 bases between the two ends. CDR3 region: CASSLQGPPDSGNTIYF. CDR3 coding DNA: TGCGCCAGCAGCCTTCAGGGCCCCCCCGACTCTGGAAACACCATATATTTT.

The gene calls are TRBV6-6 and TRBJ1-2; D ambiguous. Trimming cost V 7 bases and J 7 bases, with 19 bases left between them. Germline CDR1 reads MNHNY; CDR2 reads SVGAGI (reference sequence). The CDR3 totals 14 residues. The CDR3 sequence is CASTLEVAPGGYTF. The CDR3, as DNA: TGTGCCAGCACCCTCGAAGTGGCTCCTGGTGGCTACACCTTC.

In this sample, this clone turned up a few times. This sequence joins TRBV18 and TRBJ1-5; D gene unclear. The V gene lost 2 bases and the J gene lost 3 bases, with 8 bases spanning the gap. CDR1 KGHSH and CDR2 LQKENI come from the germline V gene. CDR3 length equals 14 residues. The CDR3 reads CASSPTVVNQPQHF. As DNA, the CDR3 is TGTGCCAGCTCACCAACGGTTGTCAATCAGCCCCAGCATTTT.

V gene TRBV6-5 combines with J gene TRBJ1-2; 7 bases align to TRBD1. The CDR3 sequence is 12 residues long. Germline V gene data show CDR1 as MNHEY and CDR2 as SVGAGI. V dropped 6 bases and J dropped 6; count of bases not matched to a gene: 4. The CDR3 sequence is CASRLQGHGYTF. CDR3 bases: TGTGCCAGCAGACTACAGGGGCATGGCTACACCTTC.

This CDR3 reads CASRPGQGLIYEQYF. CDR3 sequence (DNA): TGTGCCAGCAGACCCGGACAGGGTCTCATCTACGAGCAGTACTTC. The rearrangement uses TRBV7-6 and TRBJ2-7, with TRBD1 matching 8 bases. Germline assignment: CDR1 SGHVS and CDR2 FNYEAQ. J was trimmed by 3 bases and V by 6 bases; bases with no gene match: 10. This CDR3 has 15 residues. The variable domain in full, completed from reference TRBV7-6 and TRBJ2-7, reads GAGVSQSPRYKVTKRGQDVALRCDPISGHVSLYWYRQALGQGPEFLTYFNYEAQQDKSGLPNDRFSAERPEGSISTLTIQRTEQRDSAMYRCASRPGQGLIYEQYFGPGTRLTVT.

This clone was observed a handful of times. CDR3 residues: CAPPPGELFF. CDR3 sequence (DNA): TGTGCTCCTCCCCCCGGGGAGCTGTTTTTT. The chain couples TRBV27 to TRBJ2-2; no clear D gene. Germline CDR1 is MNHEY and CDR2 is SMNVEV (reference sequence). The length of the CDR3 is 10 residues.

This sequence joins TRBV7-3 and TRBJ2-2; TRBD2 might be the D (5 bases). The CDR3 runs 16 residues. Per germline, CDR1 SGHTA and CDR2 FQGTGA. Deletions cut 1 base from V and 7 bases from J, with 16 bases between. The CDR3 nucleotides read TGTGCCAGCAGCTTAATTGTAACGGAAGGGAGCGGGGAGCTGTTTTTT. It codes for CASSLIVTEGSGELFF.

V usage is TRBV2 and J usage is TRBJ2-2; 11 bases align to TRBD2. Germline V gene sequence: CDR1 SNHLY, CDR2 FYNNEI. The CDR3 is 15 residues long. The ends lost 1 base at V and 5 bases at J; junction bases unmatched: 0. CDR3 sequence (DNA): TGTGCCAGCAGTGAAGGGACTAGCGGGACCGGGGAGCTGTTTTTT. Protein sequence: CASSEGTSGTGELFF. The entire variable domain, with the rest obtained from reference TRBV2 and TRBJ2-2, is as follows: EPEVTQTPSHQVTQMGQEVILRCVPISNHLYFYWYRQILGQKVEFLVSFYNNEISEKSEIFDDQFSVERPDGSNFTLKIRSTKLEDSAMYFCASSEGTSGTGELFFGEGSRLTVL.

This clone was observed a handful of times. The V gene is TRBV30, the J gene TRBJ1-1, with 7 bases lining up with TRBD1. CDR1 is GTSNPN, CDR2 SVGIG, per germline (reference sequence). This CDR3 contains 15 residues. J lost 10 bases, V lost 0 bases, and 14 bases had no gene match. The CDR3 reads CAWSVRGTAPSAAFF. The CDR3 DNA follows: TGTGCCTGGAGTGTACGAGGGACAGCGCCTAGTGCAGCTTTCTTT. Filled out from reference TRBV30 and TRBJ1-1, the complete variable domain reads SQTIHQWPATLVQPVGSPLSLECTVEGTSNPNLYWYRQAAGRGLQLLFYSVGIGQISSEVPQNLSASRPQDRQFILSSKKLLLSDSGFYLCAWSVRGTAPSAAFFGQGTRLTVV.

The CDR3 nucleotides read TGTGCCAGCAGTGAAATCGACAGGGCGACCGGGGAGCTGTTTTTT. The encoded protein is CASSEIDRATGELFF. This chain links TRBV6-1 with TRBJ2-2; 7 nucleotides match TRBD1. The CDR3 contains 15 residues. V dropped 2 bases and J dropped 5; count of bases not matched to a gene: 5. Germline loops: CDR1 MNHNS, CDR2 SASEGT.

This clone was counted between two and nine times. The chain joins TRBV5-1 to TRBJ1-2; D is unresolved. The CDR3 covers 12 residues. Trimming pared 0 bases from V and 8 bases from J, leaving 8 bases between. CDR1 is SGHRS and CDR2 is YFSETQ in the germline V gene. Here the CDR3 reads CASSLDRGGYTF. In DNA form, the CDR3 reads TGCGCCAGCAGCTTGGACCGAGGCGGCTACACCTTC.